This T cell receptor (beta chain) was documented in a study of CD8+CD57+ T cells in acquired aplastic anemia. About this clonotype: Its antigen is as yet unknown.

Flow cytometry had shown expanded CD8+CD57+ cells in the patients chosen for sequencing. There were no patients without severe acquired aplastic anemia. Genomic DNA acted as the template from which TCR beta VDJ combination and CDR3 sequence profiling were carried out. TCRdb reanalysed the reads using MiXCR and keeps one entry per CDR3 protein. The sample shows around 150,000 distinct CDR3 sequences, 71% of them seen only once. Germline V gives CDR1 SGHTA, CDR2 FQGNSA. V dropped 5 bases and J dropped 4 bases, with 17 bases sitting between them. The CDR3 is 15 residues long. Notes on the study in general: Patients versus controls showed no significant CD8+ Simpson's diversity difference. The number of CD8+ CDR3 sequences shared by patients and controls was approximately 31.

The sequencing sample was made of sorted CD4+, CD8+, or CD8+CD57+ T cells (not recorded which) from PBMCs. The V call is TRBV7-2, the J call TRBJ1-1; tentatively, D is TRBD1 (5 bases). The sequence came from a human donor with aplastic anemia. The CDR3 is CASSGFGAAVTEAFF. In DNA form, the CDR3 reads TGTGCCAGCAGCGGATTTGGGGCAGCTGTCACTGAAGCTTTCTTT.